The present T cell receptor beta chain was sequenced within a study of siplizumab effects on memory and regulatory T cells. Findings and caveats of the study: Suppressive activity of Tregs proliferating in siplizumab cultures remained unconfirmed. In the presence of siplizumab, alloreactive sequences traceable to unstimulated CD4+ memory cells were significantly reduced.

This clone showed up just once. Its antigen is not identified. Assay: immunoSEQ multiplex PCR; the TCRdb copy retains only in-frame clones and omits some. The table lists some 97,000 clones, 92% of them singletons, with less than 0.85% in the top ten. The clonotype originates from a human donor in good health. The sequencing sample was made of Tregs sorted from blood.

Here the CDR3 DNA reads TGTGCCAGCAGTCCCGGACGTTTTCGCACCATATATTTT. Residues: CASSPGRFRTIYF. This chain joins TRBV27 and TRBJ1-3; D remains unclear. This CDR3 region has 13 residues. Trimming took 5 bases from V and 9 from J, leaving 14 bases between them. Germline V CDR1 and CDR2: MNHEY, SMNVEV (reference sequence).